A selection of T cell receptor beta chains follows, all from one sample in a study of regulatory T cells in long-lasting Graves disease. TCRdb independently ran MiXCR on the multiplex PCR reads; one entry per CDR3 protein. This repertoire shows roughly 500,000 distinct CDR3 sequences, around 12% found once; its top ten account for roughly 9.3%. These same records also appear under a second study, on T cells in Graves' hyperthyroidism and ophthalmopathy.

Sequencing was performed on peripheral blood mononuclear cells (PBMCs), taken at new diagnosis, from a patient treated with antithyroid drugs. Source of these receptors: a woman under 40 with Graves disease. The CDR3 runs from the conserved cysteine through the conserved F or W. Fields, in order: V gene, J gene, clone size, D gene, CDR3 DNA, CDR3 protein. D genes are given only for firm matches. Size tells how often a clone was seen (once, few, many) or the class of an expanded clone, and some rows leave it out.

TRBV7-2,TRBJ2-2,few,-,TGTGCCAGCAGCTTAGGGACACTAGCAGCCACCGGGGAGCTGTTTTTT,CASSLGTLAATGELFF
TRBV24-1,TRBJ2-2,many,TRBD2,TGTGCCACCCGGACTAGCGGTAACACCGGGGAGCTGTTTTTT,CATRTSGNTGELFF
TRBV6-2/TRBV6-3,TRBJ2-7,-,TRBD2,TGTGCCAGCGGTACCCCCCCGGGAGGGGAGCAGTACTTC,CASGTPPGGEQYF
TRBV29-1,TRBJ1-2,many,-,TGCAGCGTTGAAGTCCAGTCACCCGGCTACACCTTC,CSVEVQSPGYTF
TRBV3-1,TRBJ1-2,few,-,TGTGCCAGCAGCCAACTAGGACAGAAGGCCTATGGCTACACCTTC,CASSQLGQKAYGYTF
TRBV2,TRBJ2-1,many,-,TGTGCCAGCAGTCCTCTGCCGGGGGCCTACAATGAGCAGTTCTTC,CASSPLPGAYNEQFF
TRBV20-1,TRBJ2-3,many,TRBD1,TGCAGTGCTAGAGATCAACTATGGGGGGCAGGGGGCGTCGATACGCAGTATTTT,CSARDQLWGAGGVDTQYF
TRBV2,TRBJ2-3,many,TRBD2,TGTGCCAGCAGCCCAGGGAGGGAAAGCACAGATACGCAGTATTTT,CASSPGRESTDTQYF
TRBV5-1,TRBJ2-5,-,TRBD2,TGCGCCAGCAGCTTGGCTACTAGCGGGGGAGAGACCCAGTACTTC,CASSLATSGGETQYF
TRBV5-6,TRBJ2-5,many,-,TGTGCCAGCAGCATCGGGACCGTTTATCAGACCCAGTACTTC,CASSIGTVYQTQYF
TRBV28,TRBJ1-1,once,-,TGTGCCAGCAGTTTAGCCGGGACCGTGCTTGTGGACACTGAAGCTTTCTTT,CASSLAGTVLVDTEAFF
TRBV3-1,TRBJ2-2,many,-,TGTGCCAGCAGCCAATGGCTAACCGGCACGACCGGGGAGCTGTTTTTT,CASSQWLTGTTGELFF
TRBV7-2,TRBJ1-1,-,-,TGTGCCAGCAGCTCCTCAGCTAGAATGAACACTGAAGCTTTCTTT,CASSSSARMNTEAFF
TRBV28,TRBJ1-2,many,-,TGTGCCAGCAGTTCCCGCTATGGGAACTATGGCTACACCTTC,CASSSRYGNYGYTF
TRBV10-2,TRBJ1-2,many,-,TGCGCCAGCACGGATGACACCTACTATGGCTACACCTTC,CASTDDTYYGYTF
TRBV18,TRBJ2-7,-,-,TGTGCCAGCTCACCAAGTCCGTCCTACGAGCAGTACTTC,CASSPSPSYEQYF
TRBV10-3,TRBJ2-2,many,TRBD1,TGTGCCATCGGGACAGGGAGAGTCACCGGGGAGCTGTTTTTT,CAIGTGRVTGELFF
TRBV11-2,TRBJ2-7,many,TRBD1,TGTGCCAGCAGCCTCAGGGGGCCGGGCTCCTACGAGCAGTACTTC,CASSLRGPGSYEQYF
TRBV6-2/TRBV6-3,TRBJ1-4,many,-,TGTGCCAGCAGTTATAGGCCCCTTTCGACGGGAGAAAAACTGTTTTTT,CASSYRPLSTGEKLFF